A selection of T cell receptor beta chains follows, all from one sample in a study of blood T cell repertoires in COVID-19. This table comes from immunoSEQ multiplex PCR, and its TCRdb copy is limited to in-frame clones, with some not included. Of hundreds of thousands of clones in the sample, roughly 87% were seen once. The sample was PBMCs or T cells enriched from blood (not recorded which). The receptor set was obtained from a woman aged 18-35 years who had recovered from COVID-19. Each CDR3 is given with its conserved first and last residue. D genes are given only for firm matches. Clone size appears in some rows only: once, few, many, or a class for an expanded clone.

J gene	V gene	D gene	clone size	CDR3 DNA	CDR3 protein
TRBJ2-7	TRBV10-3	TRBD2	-	TGTGCCATCAGTGAAGTTAGCGGGAGGTACGAGCAGTACTTC	CAISEVSGRYEQYF
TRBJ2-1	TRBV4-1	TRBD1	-	TGCGCCAGCAGCCAAGGGACAGGGTTTAAAGATGAGCAGTTCTTC	CASSQGTGFKDEQFF
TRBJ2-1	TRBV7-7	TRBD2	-	TGTGCCAGCAGCTTACGAGCGGGGGGCCCGAGCTCGGGTAATGAGCAGTTCTTC	CASSLRAGGPSSGNEQFF
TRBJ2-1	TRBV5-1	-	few	TGCGCCAGCAGCTCACAGGGCAACTCCTACAATGAGCAGTTCTTC	CASSSQGNSYNEQFF
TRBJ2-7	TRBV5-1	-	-	TGCGCCAGCAGCTTGGTGGGAGCCGACGAGCAGTACTTC	CASSLVGADEQYF
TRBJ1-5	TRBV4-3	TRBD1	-	TGCGCCAGCAGCCAAGATCCAGGGGGCCAGCCCCAGCATTTT	CASSQDPGGQPQHF
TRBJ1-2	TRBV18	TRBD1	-	TGTGCCAGCTCACCCTCAGGGGGATACAATAACTATGGCTACACCTTC	CASSPSGGYNNYGYTF
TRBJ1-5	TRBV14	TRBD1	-	TGTGCCAGCAGCCGGGACAGCCTAAACTATAGCAATCAGCCCCAGCATTTT	CASSRDSLNYSNQPQHF
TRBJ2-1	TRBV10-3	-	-	TGTGCCATCTCGGGCAGGCAGCAGGGGTTGAATGAGCAGTTCTTC	CAISGRQQGLNEQFF
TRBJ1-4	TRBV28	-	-	TGTGCCAGCAGCTTTACTCCAACTAATGAAAAACTGTTTTTT	CASSFTPTNEKLFF
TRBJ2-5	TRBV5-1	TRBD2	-	TGCGCCTCGACTAGCGGGAGTGCAGAGACCCAGTACTTC	CASTSGSAETQYF
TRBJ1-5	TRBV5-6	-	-	TGTGCCAGCAGCTTAGCGCCGGCCGCCAATCAGCCCCAGCATTTT	CASSLAPAANQPQHF
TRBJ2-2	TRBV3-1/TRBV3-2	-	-	TGTGCCAGCAGCCTAAGAGGGGGCACCGGGGAGCTGTTTTTT	CASSLRGGTGELFF
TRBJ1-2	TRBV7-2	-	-	TGTGCCAGCAGCTTCTTTACAGTTTTCACTGGCTACACCTTC	CASSFFTVFTGYTF
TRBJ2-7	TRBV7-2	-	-	TGTGCCAGCAGCCCCAGCTCCTACGAGCAGTACTTC	CASSPSSYEQYF
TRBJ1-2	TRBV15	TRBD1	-	TGTGCCACCAGCAGGGGCGACAGGGGACACTATGGCTACACCTTC	CATSRGDRGHYGYTF
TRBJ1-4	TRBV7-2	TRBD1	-	TGTGCCAGCAGCTCCGGAGGACAGGCCATAAAACTGTTTTTT	CASSSGGQAIKLFF
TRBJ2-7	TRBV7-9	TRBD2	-	TGTGCCAGCAGCCGACTAGCGGGAGGCTCCTACGAGCAGTACTTC	CASSRLAGGSYEQYF
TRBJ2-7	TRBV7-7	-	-	TGTGCCAGCAGCTTAGCGGCAGAAACTAACTCCTACGAGCAGTACTTC	CASSLAAETNSYEQYF
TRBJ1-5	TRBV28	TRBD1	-	TGTGCCAGCAGTTTATGGGCAGGGGGCTTGAGGGACCCCAAAGGGAATCAGCCCCAGCATTTT	CASSLWAGGLRDPKGNQPQHF
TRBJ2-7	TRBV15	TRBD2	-	TGTGCCACCAGCAGAGGGGGCGGGAGGGACTTTCTGGCCGAGCAGTACTTC	CATSRGGGRDFLAEQYF
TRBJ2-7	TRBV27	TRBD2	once	TGTGCCAGCAGATCCAAAGCACTAGCGGGGGTAGGCGAGCAGTACTTC	CASRSKALAGVGEQYF
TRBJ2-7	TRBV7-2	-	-	TGTGCCAGCAGCGGCAGTGCCTACGAGCAGTACTTC	CASSGSAYEQYF
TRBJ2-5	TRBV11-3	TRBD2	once	TGTGCCAGCAGCAAGAGCGGGAGGGCCTTGGAGACCCAGTACTTC	CASSKSGRALETQYF
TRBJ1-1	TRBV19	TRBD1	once	TGTGCCAGTAGGATTCGGACAGGGATGAACACTGAAGCTTTCTTT	CASRIRTGMNTEAFF
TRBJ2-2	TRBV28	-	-	TGTGCCAGCAGTTTATTAGGAGTAGAGGTGACCGGGGAGCTGTTTTTT	CASSLLGVEVTGELFF
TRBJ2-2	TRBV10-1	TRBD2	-	TGCGCCAGCAGACCGAAGCGGGAGGGCCCCACCGGGGAGCTGTTTTTT	CASRPKREGPTGELFF
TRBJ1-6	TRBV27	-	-	TGTGCCAGCAGTTTATCGGGGAGGGGCTATAATTCACCCCTCCACTTT	CASSLSGRGYNSPLHF
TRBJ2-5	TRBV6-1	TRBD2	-	TGTGCCAGCAGTGACGTAGCGGGAGGTGGGGAGACCCAGTACTTC	CASSDVAGGGETQYF
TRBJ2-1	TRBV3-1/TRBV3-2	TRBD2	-	TGTGCCAGCAGCCAATGGTTTGGGACTAGCGGGGGGCTGAGTTCCTACAATGAGCAGTTCTTC	CASSQWFGTSGGLSSYNEQFF
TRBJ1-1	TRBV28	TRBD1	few	TGTGCCAGCTTTGACAGGGATCTTTTTTCTGAAGCTTTCTTT	CASFDRDLFSEAFF
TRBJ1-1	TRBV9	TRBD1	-	TGTGCCAGCAGCGCTGACAGGGACACTGAAGCTTTCTTT	CASSADRDTEAFF